The next 4 T cell receptor beta chains were all read from a single sample in a study of T-cell reconstitution after alpha-beta-depleted transplantation in children. Researchers prepared the TCRbeta library using unique molecular identifiers, the study reports. TCRdb passed the PCR reads through MiXCR, listing each CDR3 protein once. The sample holds 750,000 to 950,000 distinct CDR3 sequences, approximately 15% seen once. The sequenced sample was PBMCs, mostly from graft donor cells, obtained 360 days after TCRalphabeta/CD19-depleted stem cell transplant. The receptors were sampled from a male patient aged 10-17 years who had a stem cell transplant for acute lymphoblastic leukemia, so the T cells may come from the graft donor.

In its sample, this clonotype was seen a few times. The gene calls are TRBV7-6 and TRBJ1-5; D is undetermined. The ends were cut back, 5 bases at V and 4 bases at J, with 15 bases in the middle. The CDR3 spans 15 residues. CDR1 is SGHVS and CDR2 is FNYEAQ in the germline V gene. CDR3 coding DNA: TGTGCCAGCAGCCAAGTTGAAGGACCTAATCAGCCCCAGCATTTT. Its protein is CASSQVEGPNQPQHF.

The genes are TRBV4-1 and TRBJ2-2; D not resolved. V was cut by 1 base and J by 6 bases, with 6 bases left in between. Germline lookup yields CDR1 MGHRA and CDR2 YSYEKL. This CDR3 comprises 13 residues. CDR3 loop: CASSQGLPGELFF. The CDR3 region has the DNA TGCGCCAGCAGCCAAGGACTCCCCGGGGAGCTGTTTTTT.

The chain couples TRBV5-1 to TRBJ1-1, with 9 bases aligning to TRBD1. The CDR3 contains 15 residues. CDR1 and CDR2 from the germline V gene are SGHRS and YFSETQ. V shed 0 bases, J shed 6 bases, and the junction held 6 bases outside the gene matches. The CDR3 DNA follows: TGCGCCAGCAGCTTGGACAGGGGGCGATATGCTGAAGCTTTCTTT. Its protein is CASSLDRGRYAEAFF.

V usage is TRBV12-3 or TRBV12-4 and J usage is TRBJ1-4; 7 nucleotides match TRBD1. V gave up 4 bases and J gave up 8 bases; unmatched junction bases: 13. The CDR3 totals 16 residues. CDR3 DNA sequence: TGTGCCAGCAGTTCGCTTAAGACAGGGCGGGGAGAAAAACTGTTTTTT. This codes for CASSSLKTGRGEKLFF.